The T cell receptor (beta chain) described here comes from a study of CD4 T cells in relation to SARS-CoV-2 and coronaviruses. Study details: ViraFEST: roughly 10-day antigen culture of PBMCs, then TCR beta CDR3 sequencing.

TCRdb keeps only in-frame clones here, not all; method: immunoSEQ multiplex PCR. There are about 43,000 clones in the sample; approximately 80% occur only once, and 1.1% to 1.5% lies in the top ten. Trimming at V came to 5 bases and at J to 2 bases, leaving 13 bases not matched to a gene. This CDR3 has 19 residues. Germline V CDR1 and CDR2: LNHNV, YYDKDF (reference sequence). Remarks on this clone: The antigen remains unidentified.

The specimen sequenced was naive CD4+ T cells from PBMCs, cultured in vitro. Subset reported: naive CD4+ T cells isolated by negative enrichment. This chain connects TRBV15 to TRBJ2-3, with 13 bases matching TRBD2. This TCR was sampled from an adult with COVID-19. CDR3 region: CATSATGTSGAFDTDTQYF. The CDR3 nucleotides read TGTGCCACCAGCGCCACGGGGACTAGCGGGGCTTTCGACACAGATACGCAGTATTTT.